This TCR beta chain came from a study of T cells in Graves' hyperthyroidism and ophthalmopathy. Amplification yielded TCR beta CDR3 regions, with RNA transcripts as the source. The HTBI primer set was used in a first-round RT-PCR of the TCR CDR3. TCRdb re-analysed the multiplex PCR reads in MiXCR, keeping a single row per CDR3 protein. The repertoire holds 500,000 to 600,000 distinct CDR3 sequences, with about 45% as singletons. This clonotype has at least ten counts. What it recognizes is unknown. Study-wide results and limits: Blood held most thyroid clonotypes expanded above 0.001 frequency.

CDR3 length: 18 amino acids. Germline V gene lookup returns CDR1 SEHNR and CDR2 FQNEAQ (reference sequence). J was trimmed by 0 bases and V by 3 bases; bases with no gene match: 8. V and J are TRBV7-9 and TRBJ2-6, with 7 nucleotides matching TRBD1. Sequenced sample: peripheral blood or thyroid tissue (not recorded which). This clonotype was obtained from an adult woman with Graves' disease, either hyperthyroidism or ophthalmopathy (not recorded which). The CDR3 nucleotides are TGTGCCAGCAGCTTGACAGGGTTGGGGATCTCTGGGGCCAACGTCCTGACTTTC. It is translated as CASSLTGLGISGANVLTF.